Below, 27 T cell receptor beta chains from the same sample are listed, as sequenced in a study of T cell responses to AZD1222 COVID-19 vaccine. Produced via immunoSEQ multiplex PCR; TCRdb's table is partial and in-frame only. The sample lists approximately 180,000 clones, 90% occurring once. Here the sequenced sample was peripheral blood, taken on day 0 of AZD1222 vaccination. Source of these receptors: an adult in good health.

This chain connects TRBV11-2 to TRBJ2-1, with 7 bases lining up with TRBD1. CDR1 and CDR2 from the germline V gene are SGHAT and FQNNGV. This CDR3 is built from 16 residues. V lost 6 bases and J lost 2; bases outside the gene matches: 10. The CDR3 region is CASRPAGTAAYNEQFF. CDR3 DNA sequence: TGTGCCAGCAGACCGGCCGGGACAGCGGCCTACAATGAGCAGTTCTTC.

The chain employs TRBV24-1 and TRBJ2-1, with TRBD1 matching 10 bases. Looked up from germline, CDR1 is KGHDR and CDR2 is SFDVKD. With 2 bases clipped from V and 1 base from J, the junction kept 1 base outside the gene matches. The CDR3 has 16 residues. The DNA of the CDR3 is TGTGCCACCAGTGATTCGGGACAGGGGTCCTACAATGAGCAGTTCTTC. Translation gives CATSDSGQGSYNEQFF.

This chain links TRBV7-3 with TRBJ2-2; D assignment may be TRBD1 or TRBD2 (6 bases each). Germline loops: CDR1 SGHTA, CDR2 FQGTGA. There are 17 residues in the CDR3. Trimming left V 7 bases short and J 3 bases short, with 21 bases between. CDR3 DNA sequence: TGTGCCAGCACCAAGGGGGGACGTCGAGGGGACACCGGGGAGCTGTTTTTT. As protein: CASTKGGRRGDTGELFF.

To note about this clone: This sample includes further DNA sequences coding for the same CDR3. The V and J genes are TRBV27 and TRBJ1-5; 7 bases map to TRBD1. CDR1 is MNHEY, CDR2 SMNVEV, per germline (reference sequence). Trimming took 2 bases from V and 2 from J; bases not matched to a gene: 0. The CDR3 extends over 14 amino acids. CDR3 region: CASSLTGGNQPQHF. As DNA, the CDR3 is TGTGCCAGCAGTTTAACAGGGGGCAATCAGCCCCAGCATTTT.

This chain connects TRBV7-9 to TRBJ2-7; D is ambiguous. Trimming removed 2 bases from V and 0 bases from J, with 14 bases in between. From germline, CDR1 is SEHNR and CDR2 FQNEAQ (reference sequence). CDR3 length: 16 amino acids. The CDR3 DNA follows: TGTGCCAGCAGCTTACCCGGGCAGCTTAACTCCTACGAGCAGTACTTC. It encodes CASSLPGQLNSYEQYF.

The V gene is TRBV7-9, the J gene TRBJ1-1; TRBD1 is a possible D gene (5 bases). V lost 1 base, J lost 5 bases, and 14 bases lay in between. CDR3 length equals 15 residues. Germline assignment: CDR1 SEHNR and CDR2 FQNEAQ (reference sequence). The CDR3 reads CASSLGGGARTEAFF. CDR3 coding DNA: TGTGCCAGCAGCTTAGGGGGTGGGGCACGGACTGAAGCTTTCTTT. Looking up the rest from reference TRBV7-9 and TRBJ1-1 gives the full variable domain: DTGVSQNPRHKITKRGQNVTFRCDPISEHNRLYWYRQTLGQGPEFLTYFQNEAQLEKSRLLSDRFSAERPKGSFSTLEIQRTEQGDSAMYLCASSLGGGARTEAFFGQGTRLTVV.

The rearrangement links TRBV9 to TRBJ2-7, with 8 bases aligning to TRBD2. Unmatched junction bases numbered 9, after V lost 4 bases and J lost 6 bases. The length of the CDR3 is 14 residues. Germline V gives CDR1 SGDLS, CDR2 YYNGEE. The CDR3 protein is CASSTTSGGGEQYF. The CDR3, as DNA: TGTGCCAGCAGCACCACCTCGGGGGGGGGCGAGCAGTACTTC.

The chain recombines TRBV29-1 with TRBJ1-3; D remains ambiguous. V shed 0 bases and J shed 4 bases, with 16 bases lying between them. There are 16 residues in the CDR3. Germline CDR1 is SQVTM and CDR2 is ANQGSEA. CDR3 DNA sequence: TGCAGCGTTGAAGAGCCGGAGGGCTTGAGGGGAAACACCATATATTTT. It encodes CSVEEPEGLRGNTIYF.

The J gene is TRBJ2-5, the V gene TRBV6-5; D is perhaps TRBD2 (5 bases). Germline V gene lookup returns CDR1 MNHEY and CDR2 SVGAGI. Trimming shortened V by 0 bases and J by 5 bases, and 10 bases separated the two germline ends. CDR3 length equals 14 residues. CDR3 residues: CASSYSRDGETQYF. CDR3 nucleotide sequence: TGTGCCAGCAGTTACTCGAGGGATGGCGAGACCCAGTACTTC.

This clone was observed once. The chain carries TRBV11-3 and TRBJ2-1, with 12 bases aligning to TRBD2. The CDR3 loop spans 16 amino acids. V trimming: 1 base; J trimming: 7 bases; junction bases outside the gene matches: 5. The germline CDR1 and CDR2 sequences are SGHNT and YENEEA. The CDR3 protein is CASSLASGGAQNEQFF. CDR3 coding DNA: TGTGCCAGCAGCTTAGCTAGCGGGGGGGCCCAAAATGAGCAGTTCTTC.

CDR3 in DNA: TGTGCCAGCACAAAAGGCTGGGATAATTCACCCCTCCACTTT. It codes for CASTKGWDNSPLHF. V is TRBV6-5 and J is TRBJ1-6, with unresolved D. Germline V gene data show CDR1 as MNHEY and CDR2 as SVGAGI. The V end was cut by 7 bases, the J end by 5 bases, with 12 bases between. The length of the CDR3 is 14 residues.

The chain carries TRBV7-3 and TRBJ1-2, with a weak D call TRBD1 (5 bases). The V end was cut by 5 bases, the J end by 1 base, with 14 bases between. This CDR3 comprises 15 residues. The germline CDR1 and CDR2 sequences are SGHTA and FQGTGA. CDR3 residues: CASSPVPDSNYGYTF. In nucleotides, the CDR3 is TGTGCCAGCAGCCCGGTCCCCGACAGTAACTATGGCTACACCTTC.

The chain employs TRBV24-1 and TRBJ2-2; 11 bases are shared with TRBD1. The length of the CDR3 is 14 residues. Trimming took 9 bases from V and 6 from J; bases not matched to a gene: 5. Germline CDR1 reads KGHDR; CDR2 reads SFDVKD. CDR3 bases: TGTGCCACCTCCGGGACAGGGGGTCCCGGGGAGCTGTTTTTT. Its protein product is CATSGTGGPGELFF.

The rearrangement links TRBV19 to TRBJ1-2, with D perhaps matching TRBD1 (5 bases). This CDR3 comprises 12 residues. Per germline, CDR1 LNHDA and CDR2 SQIVND (reference sequence). The germline V and J ends were trimmed by 5 bases and 6 bases, with 10 bases remaining between them. The chain's CDR3 is CASSLTVDGYTF. CDR3 coding DNA: TGTGCCAGTAGTTTGACAGTTGATGGCTACACCTTC.

V is TRBV12-3 or TRBV12-4 and J is TRBJ2-1; D remains ambiguous. This CDR3 contains 13 residues. V was clipped by 6 bases and J by 9 bases, with 15 bases between them. CDR3: CASSPLVGGEQFF. Written as DNA, the CDR3 is TGTGCCAGCAGCCCCCTTGTTGGTGGTGAGCAGTTCTTC.

The rearrangement links TRBV27 to TRBJ1-4, with D perhaps matching TRBD1 (6 bases). This CDR3 spans 16 amino acids. Per the germline V gene, CDR1 is MNHEY and CDR2 is SMNVEV (reference sequence). V shed 5 bases and J shed 0 bases, with 13 bases lying between them. The CDR3 loop is CASSIQGLATNEKLFF. The CDR3 DNA follows: TGTGCCAGCAGTATTCAGGGGCTAGCAACTAATGAAAAACTGTTTTTT. Full variable domain (remainder filled in from reference TRBV27 and TRBJ1-4): EAQVTQNPRYLITVTGKKLTVTCSQNMNHEYMSWYRQDPGLGLRQIYYSMNVEVTDKGDVPEGYKVSRKEKRNFPLILESPSPNQTSLYFCASSIQGLATNEKLFFGSGTQLSVL.

The rearrangement joins TRBV4-1 to TRBJ2-2; 8 nucleotides align to TRBD1. This CDR3 has 17 amino acids. After removal of 4 bases from V and 0 bases from J, the junction contained 7 bases not matched to a gene. CDR1 MGHRA and CDR2 YSYEKL come from the germline V gene. The CDR3 region is CASSPEMGQANTGELFF. As DNA, the CDR3 is TGCGCCAGCAGCCCAGAGATGGGACAGGCGAACACCGGGGAGCTGTTTTTT.

The J gene is TRBJ1-4, the V gene TRBV4-3; 9 bases align to TRBD1. CDR1 is LGHNA, CDR2 YSLEER, per germline. This CDR3 is 20 amino acids long. Trimming took 0 bases from V and 0 from J; bases not matched to a gene: 11. CDR3 DNA: TGCGCCAGCAGCCAAGATAGCGCCCGGGACAGGGCTGCAACTAATGAAAAACTGTTTTTT. Translating it yields CASSQDSARDRAATNEKLFF.

This chain connects TRBV4-2 to TRBJ1-4, with TRBD1 matching over 10 bases. V trimming: 2 bases; J trimming: 8 bases; junction bases outside the gene matches: 2. The CDR3 has 14 amino acids. In germline, CDR1 is LGHNA, CDR2 YNFKEQ. The CDR3 loop is CASSQPGQGEKLFF. The CDR3 DNA follows: TGTGCCAGCAGCCAACCGGGACAGGGGGAAAAACTGTTTTTT.

This clone was seen just once. The genes are TRBV7-9 and TRBJ2-7; D remains unclear. Trimming shortened V by 5 bases and J by 5 bases, and 7 bases separated the two germline ends. The germline V gene encodes CDR1 SEHNR and CDR2 FQNEAQ (reference sequence). The CDR3 totals 11 residues. CDR3 amino acids: CASSIGDEQYF. In DNA form, the CDR3 reads TGTGCCAGCAGCATCGGCGACGAGCAGTACTTC.

The J gene is TRBJ2-1, the V gene TRBV11-1; D uncertain. The CDR3 runs 14 residues. V lost 4 bases to trimming and J lost 5 bases, with 12 bases between them. Germline V gives CDR1 SGHAT, CDR2 FQDESV (reference sequence). As DNA, the CDR3 is TGTGCCAGCAGCTCGGTGGGCAGAAACAATGAGCAGTTCTTC. This codes for CASSSVGRNNEQFF.

This clone occurred a few times. The chain recombines TRBV9 with TRBJ1-1, with D perhaps matching TRBD1 (6 bases). There are 13 residues in the CDR3. The V gene's germline CDR1 is SGDLS and CDR2 YYNGEE. V was pared by 3 bases and J by 1 base, with 7 bases between. CDR3 DNA sequence: TGTGCCAGCAGCGGGACAGCGAACACTGAAGCTTTCTTT. It is translated as CASSGTANTEAFF.

DNA of the CDR3: TGTGCCAGCAGCCGAGAGAGTCAGCCCCAGCATTTT. Encoded protein: CASSRESQPQHF. The chain recombines TRBV7-9 with TRBJ1-5; D is unresolved. V dropped 5 bases and J dropped 6 bases, with 8 bases sitting between them. Germline CDR1 SEHNR, CDR2 FQNEAQ (reference sequence). The CDR3 runs to 12 residues.

The chain joins TRBV18 to TRBJ2-7, with TRBD1 identical over 8 bases. V shed 3 bases, J shed 4 bases, and the junction held 5 bases outside the gene matches. The germline gives CDR1 KGHSH, CDR2 LQKENI. CDR3 length: 14 amino acids. As DNA, the CDR3 is TGTGCCAGCTCACCGGACAGGGATCTGTACGAGCAGTACTTC. Amino acids: CASSPDRDLYEQYF.

The chain joins TRBV7-3 to TRBJ2-1; 8 bases are a match to TRBD2. The CDR3 spans 15 residues. Germline-derived CDR1 and CDR2 are SGHTA and FQGTGA. The V and J ends lost 2 bases and 4 bases, in that order; junction bases with no gene match: 4. The CDR3 bases are TGTGCCAGCAGCTTAGAGCGGGGGCTGTACAATGAGCAGTTCTTC. Translated: CASSLERGLYNEQFF.

In this sample, this clone turned up once. This chain connects TRBV4-3 to TRBJ2-7; the D gene is possibly TRBD2 (5 bases). Germline lookup yields CDR1 LGHNA and CDR2 YSLEER. V gave up 0 bases and J gave up 2 bases, with 11 bases separating them. This CDR3 has 15 amino acids. This CDR3 reads CASSQESRGAYEQYF. CDR3 sequence (DNA): TGCGCCAGCAGCCAAGAGTCACGGGGAGCCTACGAGCAGTACTTC.

The chain carries TRBV5-4 and TRBJ2-1; TRBD2 matches 8 bases. Germline CDR1 is SGHNT and CDR2 is YYREEE (reference sequence). The J segment lost 10 bases and the V segment lost 1 base, leaving 7 bases of the junction unmatched. This CDR3 has 14 amino acids. The CDR3 loop is CASSLFSGKREQFF. The CDR3 DNA is TGTGCCAGCAGCTTGTTTAGCGGGAAACGAGAGCAGTTCTTC.